The present TCR beta chain was sequenced within a study of OX40 agonist ivuxolimab in advanced cancers. Across the whole study: Past anti-PD-1, anti-PD-L1 or anti-CTLA-4 therapy was accepted, and approximately 37% had received some.

Method: immunoSEQ multiplex PCR; TCRdb's copy keeps in-frame clones and lacks some. The table has about 100,000 clones, about nine tenths seen once; the top ten hold approximately 0.3%. Comments on this clone: Its cognate antigen is unknown.

The CDR3 sequence is 14 residues long. Looked up from germline, CDR1 is KGHSH and CDR2 is LQKENI. V lost 3 bases to trimming and J lost 10 bases; unmatched junction nucleotides: 4. Blood was sampled at baseline, cycle 4 day 1, and cycle 7 day 1. Study-level points and caveats: The study did not work out the antigen specificity of the expanded peripheral T cells.

The TCR originated in an adult with an advanced solid tumor such as melanoma, head and neck, liver or kidney cancer. The chain recombines TRBV18 with TRBJ1-6; TRBD1 agrees at 9 bases. Material: CD4+ or CD8+ T cells sorted from blood, obtained in a trial of the OX40 agonist ivuxolimab. The chain's CDR3 is CASSPGQGWSPLHF. The CDR3, as DNA: TGTGCCAGCTCACCGGGACAGGGATGGTCACCCCTCCACTTT.